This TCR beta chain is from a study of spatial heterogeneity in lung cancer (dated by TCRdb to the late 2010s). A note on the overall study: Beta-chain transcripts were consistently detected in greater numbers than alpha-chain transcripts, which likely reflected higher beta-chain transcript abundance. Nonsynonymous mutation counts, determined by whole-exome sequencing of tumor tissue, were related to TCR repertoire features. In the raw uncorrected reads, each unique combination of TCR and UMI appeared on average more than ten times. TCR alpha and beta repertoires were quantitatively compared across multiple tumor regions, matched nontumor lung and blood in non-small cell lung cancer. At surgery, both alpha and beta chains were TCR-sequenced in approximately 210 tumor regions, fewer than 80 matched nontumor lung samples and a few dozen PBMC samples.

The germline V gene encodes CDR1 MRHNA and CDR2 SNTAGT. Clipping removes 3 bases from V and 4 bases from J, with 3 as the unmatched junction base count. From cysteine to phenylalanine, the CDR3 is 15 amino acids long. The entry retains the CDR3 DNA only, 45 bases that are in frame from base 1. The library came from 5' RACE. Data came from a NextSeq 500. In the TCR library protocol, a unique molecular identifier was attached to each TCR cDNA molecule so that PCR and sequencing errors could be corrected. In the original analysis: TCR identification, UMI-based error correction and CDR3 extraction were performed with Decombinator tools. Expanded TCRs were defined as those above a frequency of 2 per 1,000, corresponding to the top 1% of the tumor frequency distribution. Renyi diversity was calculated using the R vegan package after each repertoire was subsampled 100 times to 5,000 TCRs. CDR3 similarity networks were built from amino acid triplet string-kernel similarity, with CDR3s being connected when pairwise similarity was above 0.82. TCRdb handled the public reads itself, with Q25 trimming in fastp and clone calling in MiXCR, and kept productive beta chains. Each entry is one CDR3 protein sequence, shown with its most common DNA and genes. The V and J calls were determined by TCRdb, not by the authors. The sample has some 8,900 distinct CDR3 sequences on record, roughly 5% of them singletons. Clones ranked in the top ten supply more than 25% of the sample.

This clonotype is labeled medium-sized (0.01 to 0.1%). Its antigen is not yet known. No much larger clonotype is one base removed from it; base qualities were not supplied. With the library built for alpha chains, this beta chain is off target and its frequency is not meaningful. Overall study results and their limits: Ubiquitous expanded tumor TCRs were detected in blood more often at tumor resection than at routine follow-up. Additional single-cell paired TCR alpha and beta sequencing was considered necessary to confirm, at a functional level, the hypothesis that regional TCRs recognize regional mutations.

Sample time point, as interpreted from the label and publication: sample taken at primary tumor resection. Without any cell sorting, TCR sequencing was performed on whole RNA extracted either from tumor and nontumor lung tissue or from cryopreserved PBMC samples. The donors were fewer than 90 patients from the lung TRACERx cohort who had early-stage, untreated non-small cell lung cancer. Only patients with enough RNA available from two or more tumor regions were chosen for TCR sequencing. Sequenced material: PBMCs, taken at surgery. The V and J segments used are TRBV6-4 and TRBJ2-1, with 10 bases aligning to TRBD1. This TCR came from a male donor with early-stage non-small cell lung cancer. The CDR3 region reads CASSETGGDYNEQFF. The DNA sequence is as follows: TGTGCCAGCAGTGAGACAGGGGGCGATTACAATGAGCAGTTCTTC.